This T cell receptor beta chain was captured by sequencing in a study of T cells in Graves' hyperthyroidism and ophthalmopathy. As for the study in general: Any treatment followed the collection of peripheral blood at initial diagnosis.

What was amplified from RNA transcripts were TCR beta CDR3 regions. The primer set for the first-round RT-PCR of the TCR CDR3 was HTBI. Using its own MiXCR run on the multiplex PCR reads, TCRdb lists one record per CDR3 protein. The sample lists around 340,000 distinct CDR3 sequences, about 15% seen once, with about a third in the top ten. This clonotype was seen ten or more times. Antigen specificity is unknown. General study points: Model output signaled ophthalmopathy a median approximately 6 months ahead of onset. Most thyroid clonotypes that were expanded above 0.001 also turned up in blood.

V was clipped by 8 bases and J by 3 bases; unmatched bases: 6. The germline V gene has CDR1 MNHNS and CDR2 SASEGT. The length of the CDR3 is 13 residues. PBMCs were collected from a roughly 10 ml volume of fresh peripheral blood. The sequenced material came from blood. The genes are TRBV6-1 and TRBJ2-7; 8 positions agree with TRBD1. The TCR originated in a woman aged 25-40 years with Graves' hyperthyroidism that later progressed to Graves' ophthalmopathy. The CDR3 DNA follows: TGTGCCAGCGGCAGGGGGCTTCTCTACGAGCAGTACTTC. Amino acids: CASGRGLLYEQYF.